This TCR beta chain comes out of a study of T cell responses to AZD1222 COVID-19 vaccine. Overall study context: Pooling of second doses given at about 4 or about 12 weeks was done.

Assay: immunoSEQ multiplex PCR; the TCRdb copy retains only in-frame clones and omits some. The sample lists 150,000 or so clones, roughly 92% occurring once. Germline V gene data show CDR1 as SGHRS and CDR2 as YFSETQ. After removal of 0 bases from V and 7 bases from J, the junction contained 9 bases not matched to a gene. The CDR3 is 15 residues long. The chain has TRBV5-1 and TRBJ1-2; 7 bases map to TRBD1. This TCR was recovered from an adult in good health. Sequenced here: peripheral blood, sampled on day 0 of AZD1222 vaccination. The CDR3 DNA reads as TGCGCCAGCAGCTTGGACGGGACAGAGACATTTGGCTACACCTTC. It yields the protein CASSLDGTETFGYTF.